Below, 14 T cell receptor beta chains from the same sample are listed, as sequenced in a study of control samples from healthy donors and cancer patients. The assay was immunoSEQ multiplex PCR, and TCRdb's table has in-frame clones only and misses some. The sample yields hundreds of thousands of clones, around 80% seen once. What was sequenced was PBMCs. These receptors all come from a woman aged 55-75 years with lung cancer.

This chain uses TRBV18 with TRBJ1-4, with 8 bases that match TRBD1. Germline CDR1 reads KGHSH; CDR2 reads LQKENI. The CDR3 length is 13 residues. Germline trimming cut 6 bases from V and 8 bases from J; bases unmatched to any gene: 5. CDR3 sequence reads: CASSRGPGEKLFF. The CDR3 region has the DNA TGTGCCAGCTCCAGGGGGCCTGGGGAAAAACTGTTTTTT.

The V and J genes are TRBV9 and TRBJ2-3; 12 nucleotides match TRBD2. The trim removed 1 base at V and 7 bases at J, leaving 13 bases unmatched. Germline assignment: CDR1 SGDLS and CDR2 YYNGEE. The CDR3 is 18 amino acids. The CDR3 DNA reads TGTGCCAGCAGCGTAACTAGCGGGGGGCCCGGAGGGGGTTATACGCAGTATTTT. Its protein is CASSVTSGGPGGGYTQYF.

J is TRBJ1-3 and V is TRBV7-3; D gene uncertain. V lost 3 bases, J lost 4 bases, and 13 bases lay in between. The CDR3 totals 15 residues. Germline loops: CDR1 SGHTA, CDR2 FQGTGA. In DNA, the CDR3 is TGTGCCAGCAGCTTGATGGGCTCGAAAGGAAACACCATATATTTT. This translates into CASSLMGSKGNTIYF.

The chain combines TRBV4-1 with TRBJ2-1, with 8 bases identical to TRBD1. V was pared by 4 bases and J by 6 bases, with 2 bases of the junction left unmatched. CDR3 length: 13 residues. The germline CDR1 and CDR2 sequences are MGHRA and YSYEKL. This CDR3 reads CASSRTGINEQFF. The CDR3 coding sequence is TGCGCCAGCAGCCGGACAGGGATCAATGAGCAGTTCTTC.

The sample holds a few counts of this clone. The V and J genes are TRBV9 and TRBJ1-3, with D possibly being TRBD1 (6 bases). Trimming cost V 4 bases and J 2 bases, with 19 bases left between them. The CDR3 contains 17 residues. Per germline, CDR1 SGDLS and CDR2 YYNGEE. CDR3 amino acids: CASSTTSGGLPGNTIYF. The CDR3 DNA reads TGTGCCAGCAGCACAACCTCCGGGGGCCTACCTGGAAACACCATATATTTT. Supplemented by reference TRBV9 and TRBJ1-3, the full variable domain reads DSGVTQTPKHLITATGQRVTLRCSPRSGDLSVYWYQQSLDQGLQFLIQYYNGEERAKGNILERFSAQQFPDLHSELNLSSLELGDSALYFCASSTTSGGLPGNTIYFGEGSWLTVV.

This chain joins TRBV5-4 and TRBJ2-5; D not resolved. Germline values: CDR1 SGHNT, CDR2 YYREEE (reference sequence). Trimming took off 1 base at V and 1 base at J, with 8 bases between the two ends. The CDR3 length is 14 residues. In DNA form, the CDR3 reads TGTGCCAGCAGCTTGATTACCAGCCAAGAGACCCAGTACTTC. It is translated as CASSLITSQETQYF.

In DNA form, the CDR3 reads TGTGCCAGTAGTACCGACAGGGTTCCTAATTCACCCCTCCACTTT. This gives the protein CASSTDRVPNSPLHF. The J gene is TRBJ1-6, the V gene TRBV19; 7 bases fit TRBD1. The CDR3 is 15 amino acids. V shed 4 bases, J shed 6 bases, and the junction held 6 bases outside the gene matches. CDR1 is LNHDA and CDR2 is SQIVND in the germline V gene (reference sequence).

The chain has TRBV19 and TRBJ2-1; 10 bases line up with TRBD2. After removal of 5 bases from V and 6 bases from J, the junction contained 1 base not matched to a gene. The CDR3 sequence is 13 residues long. CDR1 is LNHDA and CDR2 is SQIVND in the germline V gene (reference sequence). Here the CDR3 reads CASSQREGNEQFF. The CDR3 nucleotides read TGTGCCAGTAGTCAGCGGGAGGGCAATGAGCAGTTCTTC.

CDR3 loop: CASSFGQGAGANVLTF. CDR3 nucleotide sequence: TGTGCCAGCAGTTTCGGACAGGGGGCTGGGGCCAACGTCCTGACTTTC. This rearrangement joins TRBV6-5 to TRBJ2-6, with 10 bases matching TRBD1. The V gene's germline CDR1 is MNHEY and CDR2 SVGAGI. The CDR3 is 16 residues long. J lost 2 bases, V lost 4 bases, and 2 bases had no gene match.

The chain is built from TRBV3-1 (or the pseudogene TRBV3-2) and TRBJ1-4, with D maybe TRBD1 (5 bases). The CDR3 is 13 residues long. V was cut by 1 base and J by 8 bases, with 8 bases left in between. CDR1 is LGHDT, CDR2 YNNKEL, per germline (reference sequence). Written as DNA, the CDR3 is TGTGCCAGCAGCCAAGTGGCAGGGGAAAAACTGTTTTTT. Translated: CASSQVAGEKLFF.

This chain connects TRBV6-5 to TRBJ2-5; D gene uncertain. Germline V gene data show CDR1 as MNHEY and CDR2 as SVGAGI. The germline V and J ends were trimmed by 5 bases and 1 base, with 11 bases remaining between them. CDR3 length: 14 residues. As DNA, the CDR3 is TGTGCCAGCAGTAGGTACAAGAGCCAAGAGACCCAGTACTTC. Amino acid sequence: CASSRYKSQETQYF.

This chain links TRBV7-3 with TRBJ1-2, with D possibly TRBD1 on 5 matching bases. V was pared by 2 bases and J by 4 bases, with 14 bases between. The V gene's germline CDR1 is SGHTA and CDR2 FQGTGA. The CDR3 is 15 residues long. CDR3 in amino acids: CASSLGGRDSYGYTF. CDR3 DNA sequence: TGTGCCAGCAGCTTAGGGGGAAGGGATTCCTATGGCTACACCTTC. The full variable domain, in which reference TRBV7-3 and TRBJ1-2 provide the parts outside the CDR3, is GAGVSQTPSNKVTEKGKYVELRCDPISGHTALYWYRQSLGQGPEFLIYFQGTGAADDSGLPNDRFFAVRPEGSVSTLKIQRTERGDSAVYLCASSLGGRDSYGYTFGSGTRLTVV.

Here the CDR3 reads CASSLEGAGEGEQYF. For the CDR3, the DNA is TGTGCCAGCAGCTTGGAAGGGGCAGGGGAAGGCGAGCAGTACTTC. The V gene is TRBV5-4, the J gene TRBJ2-7, with D possibly being TRBD1 (6 bases). The CDR3 extends over 15 amino acids. V was trimmed by 0 bases and J by 6 bases, leaving 16 bases between them. Germline values: CDR1 SGHNT, CDR2 YYREEE (reference sequence).

The CDR3 here is CSASWLASGRLDEQYF. The CDR3 DNA reads TGCAGTGCTAGTTGGTTGGCTAGCGGGAGATTGGACGAGCAGTACTTC. This rearrangement joins TRBV20-1 to TRBJ2-7; TRBD2 agrees at 10 bases. Germline V CDR1 and CDR2: DFQATT, SNEGSKA (reference sequence). V was pared by 3 bases and J by 5 bases, with 13 bases of the junction left unmatched. The CDR3 contains 16 residues.